These T cell receptor beta chains were read from a single sample in a study of T-cell reconstitution after alpha-beta-depleted transplantation in children. A single record per CDR3 protein comes from TCRdb applying MiXCR to the PCR reads. In the table there are roughly 490,000 distinct CDR3 sequences, 10% to 12% of which are singletons. The sample was PBMCs, mostly from graft donor cells, taken 180 days after TCRalphabeta/CD19-depleted stem cell transplant. These receptors all stem from a female patient under 10 years old who had a stem cell transplant for aplastic anemia, so the T cells may come from the graft donor. The CDR3 runs from the conserved cysteine through the conserved F or W. Fields, in order: J gene, D gene, V gene, clone size, CDR3 protein, CDR3 DNA. A D gene is named only where the DNA matches it firmly. For some rows the clone size is stated as once, few or many, or as a class when expanded; others skip it.

j_call: TRBJ1-6
d_call: NA
v_call: TRBV15
clone_size: few
cdr3_aa: CATRKTVNNSPLHF
cdr3_nt: TGTGCCACCAGGAAGACAGTAAATAATTCACCCCTCCACTTT

j_call: TRBJ2-3
d_call: NA
v_call: TRBV24-1
clone_size: NA
cdr3_aa: CATSGRAEPGDTQYF
cdr3_nt: TGTGCCACCAGTGGTCGAGCGGAGCCCGGGGATACGCAGTATTTT

j_call: TRBJ2-7
d_call: NA
v_call: TRBV27
clone_size: NA
cdr3_aa: CASSFLTSPEHEQYF
cdr3_nt: TGTGCCAGCAGCTTTTTGACCTCACCCGAACACGAGCAGTACTTC

j_call: TRBJ2-1
d_call: TRBD2
v_call: TRBV4-3
clone_size: NA
cdr3_aa: CASSQESSGRNNEQFF
cdr3_nt: TGCGCCAGCAGCCAAGAAAGTAGCGGGAGAAACAATGAGCAGTTCTTC

j_call: TRBJ2-1
d_call: NA
v_call: TRBV29-1
clone_size: few
cdr3_aa: CSFKGTGWDEQFF
cdr3_nt: TGCAGCTTCAAGGGCACAGGATGGGATGAGCAGTTCTTC

j_call: TRBJ2-7
d_call: NA
v_call: TRBV28
clone_size: NA
cdr3_aa: CASRRFREQYF
cdr3_nt: TGTGCCAGCAGGCGCTTCCGCGAGCAGTACTTC

j_call: TRBJ1-2
d_call: NA
v_call: TRBV4-1
clone_size: NA
cdr3_aa: CASSQDWVGGYTF
cdr3_nt: TGCGCCAGCAGCCAAGATTGGGTCGGTGGCTACACCTTC

j_call: TRBJ1-5
d_call: NA
v_call: TRBV24-1
clone_size: NA
cdr3_aa: CATSELNLSNQPQHF
cdr3_nt: TGTGCCACCAGTGAGCTGAACCTTAGCAATCAGCCCCAGCATTTT

j_call: TRBJ2-1
d_call: TRBD2
v_call: TRBV11-1
clone_size: few
cdr3_aa: CASSLRTGAVLAGDNEQFF
cdr3_nt: TGTGCCAGCAGCTTAAGAACAGGGGCTGTACTAGCGGGAGACAATGAGCAGTTCTTC

j_call: TRBJ2-1
d_call: NA
v_call: TRBV10-3
clone_size: many
cdr3_aa: CAISESGGSSYNEQFF
cdr3_nt: TGTGCCATCAGTGAGTCCGGAGGGAGCTCCTACAATGAGCAGTTCTTC

j_call: TRBJ1-1
d_call: TRBD1
v_call: TRBV11-2
clone_size: NA
cdr3_aa: CASSLRQGDTEAFF
cdr3_nt: TGTGCCAGCAGCTTAAGACAGGGGGACACTGAAGCTTTCTTT

j_call: TRBJ1-1
d_call: NA
v_call: TRBV25-1
clone_size: NA
cdr3_aa: CASRTELTEAFF
cdr3_nt: TGTGCCAGCCGGACAGAGCTGACTGAAGCTTTCTTT

j_call: TRBJ2-1
d_call: NA
v_call: TRBV24-1
clone_size: few
cdr3_aa: CATSDFKGTKFF
cdr3_nt: TGTGCCACCAGTGATTTTAAAGGGACGAAGTTCTTC

j_call: TRBJ2-2
d_call: NA
v_call: TRBV9
clone_size: few
cdr3_aa: CASSELDMDTGELFF
cdr3_nt: TGTGCCAGCAGCGAGTTAGATATGGACACCGGGGAGCTGTTTTTT

j_call: TRBJ2-3
d_call: TRBD2
v_call: TRBV12-3/TRBV12-4
clone_size: many
cdr3_aa: CASSLVAGLLTDTQYF
cdr3_nt: TGTGCCAGCAGTTTGGTAGCGGGACTTCTCACAGATACGCAGTATTTT

j_call: TRBJ2-3
d_call: NA
v_call: TRBV5-1
clone_size: few
cdr3_aa: CASSLEGGYTDTQYF
cdr3_nt: TGCGCCAGCAGCTTGGAAGGAGGATACACAGATACGCAGTATTTT

j_call: TRBJ1-6
d_call: NA
v_call: TRBV5-5
clone_size: NA
cdr3_aa: CASSPTGQNLGGSPLHF
cdr3_nt: TGTGCCAGCAGCCCTACCGGACAGAACTTAGGGGGTTCACCCCTCCACTTT

j_call: TRBJ2-1
d_call: TRBD2
v_call: TRBV12-3/TRBV12-4
clone_size: NA
cdr3_aa: CASSLLAGGVGEQFF
cdr3_nt: TGTGCCAGCAGCCTCCTAGCGGGAGGGGTGGGTGAGCAGTTCTTC

j_call: TRBJ2-1
d_call: NA
v_call: TRBV6-2/TRBV6-3
clone_size: few
cdr3_aa: CASTFTWLASYNEQFF
cdr3_nt: TGTGCCAGCACCTTTACTTGGCTAGCGTCCTACAATGAGCAGTTCTTC

j_call: TRBJ2-2
d_call: TRBD2
v_call: TRBV5-6
clone_size: few
cdr3_aa: CASSLALSGVNTGELFF
cdr3_nt: TGTGCCAGCAGCTTGGCTCTTAGCGGGGTTAACACCGGGGAGCTGTTTTTT

j_call: TRBJ2-1
d_call: NA
v_call: TRBV5-1
clone_size: few
cdr3_aa: CASSLARVWDEQFF
cdr3_nt: TGCGCCAGCAGCTTGGCCAGGGTGTGGGATGAGCAGTTCTTC

j_call: TRBJ2-3
d_call: NA
v_call: TRBV3-1
clone_size: many
cdr3_aa: CASSQGQGTQYF
cdr3_nt: TGTGCCAGCAGCCAAGGGCAGGGTACGCAGTATTTT

j_call: TRBJ2-1
d_call: NA
v_call: TRBV27
clone_size: many
cdr3_aa: CASSLFGAVRPNEQFF
cdr3_nt: TGTGCCAGCAGTTTATTCGGGGCCGTTCGACCCAATGAGCAGTTCTTC

j_call: TRBJ2-5
d_call: TRBD2
v_call: TRBV7-3
clone_size: few
cdr3_aa: CASSPREGWRETQYF
cdr3_nt: TGTGCCAGCAGCCCAAGGGAGGGGTGGCGGGAGACCCAGTACTTC

j_call: TRBJ1-2
d_call: NA
v_call: TRBV12-3/TRBV12-4
clone_size: few
cdr3_aa: CASSSPGWRQNNYGYTF
cdr3_nt: TGTGCCAGCAGTTCCCCTGGGTGGCGGCAGAATAACTATGGCTACACCTTC

j_call: TRBJ1-1
d_call: NA
v_call: TRBV7-3
clone_size: once
cdr3_aa: CASSLRGGGLNTEAFF
cdr3_nt: TGTGCCAGCAGCTTAAGAGGGGGGGGGCTTAACACTGAAGCTTTCTTT

j_call: TRBJ2-1
d_call: TRBD1
v_call: TRBV13
clone_size: few
cdr3_aa: CASSDRGLSNEQFF
cdr3_nt: TGTGCCAGCAGCGACAGGGGGCTATCCAATGAGCAGTTCTTC

j_call: TRBJ1-2
d_call: NA
v_call: TRBV29-1
clone_size: NA
cdr3_aa: CSVETPRTPNYGYTF
cdr3_nt: TGCAGCGTTGAGACACCTCGGACCCCTAACTATGGCTACACCTTC